Listed here are 11 T cell receptor beta chains from one sample, sequenced in a study of blood T cell repertoires in COVID-19. Produced via immunoSEQ multiplex PCR; TCRdb's table is partial and in-frame only. The sample yields 150,000 to 200,000 clones, roughly 83% seen once. Sequencing was carried out using peripheral blood. All receptors derive from a woman in her 40s with COVID-19, enrolled during active disease.

This clone came up once. The V and J genes are TRBV10-3 and TRBJ2-2; D not certain. There are 18 residues in the CDR3. Germline V lookup: CDR1 ENHRY, CDR2 SYGVKD. With 2 bases removed from V and 2 bases from J, the gap between germline ends came to 18 bases. This CDR3 reads CAISEAFAGSQNTGELFF. CDR3 DNA: TGTGCCATCAGTGAGGCCTTCGCCGGGTCCCAAAACACCGGGGAGCTGTTTTTT.

This rearrangement joins TRBV7-8 to TRBJ1-4; tentatively, D is TRBD1 (5 bases). Germline loops: CDR1 SGHVS, CDR2 FQNEAQ. The CDR3 is made up of 15 amino acids. Trimming pared 5 bases from V and 5 bases from J, leaving 15 bases between. The CDR3 DNA is TGTGCCAGCAGCGGGCGGGACGGGTTAAATGAAAAACTGTTTTTT. Its translation: CASSGRDGLNEKLFF.

The chain has TRBV18 and TRBJ1-1; 7 bases line up with TRBD1. J was trimmed by 3 bases and V by 5 bases; bases with no gene match: 3. The CDR3 runs 13 residues. Germline lookup yields CDR1 KGHSH and CDR2 LQKENI. The CDR3 loop reads CASSDTGDTEAFF. The CDR3 DNA follows: TGTGCCAGCTCAGATACAGGGGACACTGAAGCTTTCTTT.

The chain combines TRBV7-6 with TRBJ1-1; D ambiguous. Germline V CDR1 and CDR2: SGHVS, FNYEAQ. Trimming took 1 base from V and 5 from J, leaving 11 bases between them. There are 14 residues in the CDR3. The CDR3 loop is CASSLDLSSTEAFF. In DNA form, the CDR3 reads TGTGCCAGCAGCTTAGACCTTAGCAGTACTGAAGCTTTCTTT.

This rearrangement joins TRBV3-1 (or the pseudogene TRBV3-2) to TRBJ1-5; 7 bases agree with TRBD1. Germline V CDR1 and CDR2: LGHDT, YNNKEL (reference sequence). Trimming cost V 4 bases and J 3 bases; bases outside gene matches: 3. This CDR3 is 14 amino acids long. In DNA, the CDR3 is TGTGCCAGCAGCCTTGGACAGGCCAATCAGCCCCAGCATTTT. Protein product: CASSLGQANQPQHF.

For this clone: One end of the junction fails to match germline, which may point to a read error. The rearrangement links TRBV18 to TRBJ2-2; no clear D gene. The V gene's germline CDR1 is KGHSH and CDR2 LQKENI. The CDR3 is 12 amino acids. The CDR3 DNA reads TGTGCCAGCTTACCACTAACCGGGGAGCTGTTTTTT. Amino acids: CASLPLTGELFF.

The CDR3 DNA reads as TGCAGCGTTGCCACTCATAGCAATCAGCCCCAGCATTTT. This encodes CSVATHSNQPQHF. V and J are TRBV29-1 and TRBJ1-5; D remains ambiguous. From germline, CDR1 is SQVTM and CDR2 ANQGSEA. The CDR3 length is 13 residues. Trimming took off 4 bases at V and 0 bases at J, with 7 bases between the two ends. The full variable domain, completed using reference TRBV29-1 and TRBJ1-5, is SAVISQKPSRDICQRGTSLTIQCQVDSQVTMMFWYRQQPGQSLTLIATANQGSEATYESGFVIDKFPISRPNLTFSTLTVSNMSPEDSSIYLCSVATHSNQPQHFGDGTRLSIL.

The V and J genes are TRBV29-1 and TRBJ1-5; TRBD1 matches 7 bases. Germline CDR1 SQVTM, CDR2 ANQGSEA. The CDR3 sequence is 15 residues long. J was trimmed by 2 bases and V by 1 base; bases with no gene match: 5. CDR3 loop: CSVEVQGQGNQPQHF. CDR3 sequence (DNA): TGCAGCGTTGAAGTGCAAGGACAGGGCAATCAGCCCCAGCATTTT.

The chain uses TRBV12-5 and TRBJ2-7; 7 positions agree with TRBD1. This CDR3 is built from 14 residues. CDR1 is LGHNT, CDR2 FRNRAP, per germline. V lost 6 bases, J lost 6 bases, and 11 bases stayed unmatched. CDR3 loop: CASGSGQGVREQYF. CDR3 in DNA: TGTGCTAGTGGATCAGGGCAGGGGGTACGCGAGCAGTACTTC.

The V call is TRBV3-1 (or the pseudogene TRBV3-2), the J call TRBJ2-2; no clear D. This CDR3 is built from 14 residues. The germline CDR1 and CDR2 sequences are LGHDT and YNNKEL (reference sequence). The ends were cut back, 1 base at V and 4 bases at J, with 7 bases in the middle. CDR3 amino acids: CASSQAVSTGELFF. The CDR3 region has the DNA TGTGCCAGCAGCCAAGCAGTTTCCACCGGGGAGCTGTTTTTT.

The V call is TRBV6-4, the J call TRBJ1-1; 9 bases map to TRBD1. V shed 6 bases, J shed 4 bases, and the junction held 3 bases outside the gene matches. The CDR3 is made up of 13 amino acids. Per germline, CDR1 MRHNA and CDR2 SNTAGT. CDR3 residues: CASSGTGFTEAFF. CDR3 nucleotide sequence: TGTGCCAGCAGCGGGACAGGGTTCACTGAAGCTTTCTTT.